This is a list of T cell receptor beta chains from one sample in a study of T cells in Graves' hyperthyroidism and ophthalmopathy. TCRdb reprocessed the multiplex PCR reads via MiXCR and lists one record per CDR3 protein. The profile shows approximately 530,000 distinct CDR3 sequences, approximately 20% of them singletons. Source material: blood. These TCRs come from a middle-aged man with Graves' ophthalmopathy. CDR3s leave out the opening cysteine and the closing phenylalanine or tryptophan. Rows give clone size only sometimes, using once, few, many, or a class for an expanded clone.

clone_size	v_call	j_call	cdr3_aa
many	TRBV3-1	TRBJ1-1	ASSQDGRGQAF
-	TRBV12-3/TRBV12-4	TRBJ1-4	ASSPPRSQGVSLF
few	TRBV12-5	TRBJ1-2	ASGPGTRSLYGYT
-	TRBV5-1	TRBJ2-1	ASSLGGDSYNEQF
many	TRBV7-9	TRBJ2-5	ASSDRGETQY
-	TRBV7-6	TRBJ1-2	ASSLASQRSSDYGYT
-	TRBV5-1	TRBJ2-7	ASETGSGDEQY
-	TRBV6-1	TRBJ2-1	ASSEARIYNEQF
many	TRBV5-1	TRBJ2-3	ASSASTGAFPDTQY
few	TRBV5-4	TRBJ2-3	ASSSRRTATDTQY
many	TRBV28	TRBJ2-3	ASSLDNVDTDTQY
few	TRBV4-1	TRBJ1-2	ASSLTTGHSYGYT
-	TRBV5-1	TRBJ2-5	ASSFRQGREETQY
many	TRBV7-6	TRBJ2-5	ASSEVGQGSLIQETQY
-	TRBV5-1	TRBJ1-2	ASSFTGSGYT
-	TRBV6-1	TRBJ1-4	ASSPGIGGSEKLF
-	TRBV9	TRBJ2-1	ASSVGAASYNEQF
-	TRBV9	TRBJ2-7	ASSDSTGTGDAYEQY
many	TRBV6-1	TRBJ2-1	ASKVETGVNEQF
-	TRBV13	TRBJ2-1	ASSNSEYNEQF
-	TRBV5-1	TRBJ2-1	ASSLGTFYYNEQF
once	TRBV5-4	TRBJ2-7	ASSYRDRARSSYEQY